Described below is a single T cell receptor (beta chain) sequence and its context. This clonotype registers as medium-sized (0.01 to 0.1%) within its sample. It has no much larger one-base neighbor in the sample; base qualities were not kept. This entry comes from a study of Japanese encephalitis immunity and Zika vaccine responses (dated by TCRdb to the early 2020s). General notes on the study: Three 5.0 ug doses of alum-adjuvanted ZPIV were administered to included participants at weeks 0, 4 and 28. Approximately twelve participants were given two doses of JEV vaccine (IXIARO) 28 days apart, two to three months before the first ZPIV dose. One dose of YFV vaccine (YF-VAX) was administered before ZPIV to 11 to 12 participants, and nine participants were flavivirus-naive. More than 5 representative participants per pre-vaccination group were picked for TCR sequencing, using samples from week 52 and from week 0, the point after pre-vaccination but before ZPIV. TCR repertoires from three flavivirus-naive individuals were additionally analyzed at weeks 2, 6 and 52 after the start of ZPIV vaccination. Stimulations used ZIKV structural-protein peptide pools split into flavivirus-conserved and non-conserved sets, or JEV or YFV peptides matching the pre-vaccination. ZIKV peptides were 15-mers overlapping by 11 residues, selected for NetMHCpan/NetMHCII-predicted epitopes with affinity below 50 nM. The study examined whether earlier vaccination against Japanese encephalitis virus (JEV) or yellow fever virus (YFV) influenced CD4 T cell responses to the Zika vaccine. Broad study findings and their caveats: Sample size limitations prevented peptide-pool deconvolution, so the individual peptides driving cross-reactive responses were not identified. Compared with YFV-pre-vaccinated donors, JEV-pre-vaccinated donors had higher repertoire similarity across time-points and stimulations, indicating that more clonotypes were common to ZIKV and JEV stimulation. CD8 T cell responses to ZIKV peptide pools were of very low magnitude and seen in only a few individuals. After ZPIV, repertoire richness of CD4 T cells responding to conserved ZIKV epitopes significantly decreased in JEV-pre-vaccinated donors. Samples grouped by participant and showed no similarity between individuals, suggesting that no public TCRs were detected. Rather than the whole vaccinated cohort, the analysis covered just a subset of trial participants, namely those who received three doses and had adequate samples.

After labeling with CellTrace CFSE, PBMCs were cultured for 6 days in RPMI containing about 8.3% human serum along with peptide pools, each at roughly 1 ug/mL. On a BD FACSAria, proliferating CD4 T cells were sorted without fixation as live CD56-CD19-CD16-CD3+CD4+ CFSE-low cells. Enrolled adults were healthy and seronegative for ZIKV, JEV, YFV, DENV and WNV by microneutralization screening. The samples were drawn from a phase 1 trial of an alum-adjuvanted Zika purified-inactivated virus (ZPIV) vaccine that was randomized, double-blinded and placebo-controlled. Peripheral blood mononuclear cells were isolated by standard procedure and were kept frozen in liquid nitrogen until use. CDR3 length: 18 amino acids, cysteine to phenylalanine. Of the read, only the CDR3 DNA is kept; its 54 bases are in frame from base 1. V trim: 1 base; J trim: 4 bases; unmatched bases: 7. Via the germline V gene (reference sequence), CDR1 is LNHDA and CDR2 SQIVND.

Receptor amplification or capture employed 5' RACE. Before sequencing, the TCRbeta libraries were pooled in proportion to the number of cells sorted for each library. RNAzol RT was used to extract total RNA from the sorted cells, and cDNA was then synthesized using an oligo(dT) primer together with a template-switching oligo. Using Kapa HiFi, PCR amplified the TCRbeta V-CDR3-J region between a SMARTer oligo primer and a TCRbeta constant-region primer. A second PCR attached Illumina adaptors and sample-specific index barcodes, followed by HighPrep bead cleanup and Bioanalyzer confirmation of a band of roughly 650 bp. Libraries were sequenced on an Illumina MiSeq with 2x151 bp paired-end reads. The paper's data handling went like this. An in-house Java program demultiplexed the reads, while MiXCR assigned TCRbeta annotations and counted clonotypes. To assess repertoire overlap, Morisita-Horn indices from the R package vegan were used, along with UPGMA clustering and Circos plots of recurring clonotypes. Shannon diversity and richness were normalized to the maximum possible value based on input cell numbers, so that values between 0 and 1 were obtained. CDR3beta sequences were aligned with MUSCLE, distances computed with SeqinR, and multidimensional scaling plotted in R. TCRdb applied fastp at Q25 and MiXCR to the public reads, then kept only in-frame beta chains. For every CDR3 protein sequence, its rows merge into one entry that carries the most common genes and DNA. What appears here as the V and J calls and clone size reflects TCRdb's work, not the paper's. In all, the sample holds roughly 570 distinct CDR3 sequences, and 2.4% of those were seen once. The top ten constitute about a fifth of the sample.

The source material was antigen-activated CD4+ T cells from blood, cultured, sampled during a Zika inactivated vaccine study. The sequence joins TRBV19 to TRBJ2-6, with 10 bases matching TRBD1. The clonotype originates from an adult woman who received an inactivated Zika virus vaccine. The bases are TGTGCCAGTAGTATAGGCGAGACAGGGGGCGCGGGGGCCAACGTCCTGACTTTC. The resulting protein is CASSIGETGGAGANVLTF.